Described below is a single TCR beta chain sequence and its context. Its antigen is undetermined. The sample originates from a study of cytomegalovirus exposure and HLA in healthy donors. Whole-study results and caveats: Later on, an analysis tied 15,000 to 20,000 TCR beta sequences to HLA alleles at 0.05 false discovery rate. Evidence from a later analysis indicated that most CMV-associated TCR beta chains looked HLA-restricted. It emerged from a later analysis that several of the most significant clusters appeared to be linked to common viral pathogens. According to an earlier analysis, most TCR beta V segments yielded productive rearrangements about 87% or about 30% of the time.

Amplification used 60 Vbeta primers and 13 Jbeta primers. Only in-frame clones appear in the TCRdb table, and some are missing; sequencing was by immunoSEQ multiplex PCR. The table shows about 110,000 clones, with roughly 78% occurring only once. V lost 0 bases and J 0 bases, leaving 18 bases between the germline ends. The germline V gene encodes CDR1 MNHEY and CDR2 SMNVEV (reference sequence). The length of the CDR3 is 20 residues. This sequence originates from a woman aged 25 to 39 in good health and CMV-seronegative. The chain combines TRBV27 with TRBJ2-6; the D gene is possibly TRBD2 (5 bases). The sample was PBMCs. Here the CDR3 reads CASSLSHLTIPSSGANVLTF. CDR3 nucleotides: TGTGCCAGCAGTTTATCGCATTTGACTATCCCAAGCTCTGGGGCCAACGTCCTGACTTTC.